These T cell receptor beta chains were read from a single sample in a study of cytomegalovirus exposure and HLA in healthy donors. Generated by immunoSEQ multiplex PCR, the TCRdb table keeps only in-frame clones and is missing some. The sample carries under 150,000 clones, approximately 69% recorded once. Sequences were obtained from PBMCs. The receptors shown here come from a woman between 35 and 50 years old in good health and CMV-seropositive. Both conserved end residues are part of each CDR3. D genes are given only for firm matches. The size entry is marked missing in some rows and otherwise reads once, few, many or a size class.

v_gene	d_gene	abundance	j_gene	len	CDR3nt	CDR3aa
TRBV27	NA	NA	TRBJ1-4	14	TGTGCCAGCAGTTCCGTTGCAACTAATGAAAAACTGTTTTTT	CASSSVATNEKLFF
TRBV5-1	NA	NA	TRBJ1-4	15	TGCGCCAGCACCCGAGGTCAGGGCCGGATTGAAAAACTGTTTTTT	CASTRGQGRIEKLFF
TRBV7-2	TRBD1	once	TRBJ1-1	13	TGTGCCAGCAGCTTAATGACAGGGGCTGAAGCTTTCTTT	CASSLMTGAEAFF
TRBV6-1	TRBD2	NA	TRBJ2-7	15	TGTGCCAGCAGCCCGACTAGCGGGACCTCTACGGGGCAGTACTTC	CASSPTSGTSTGQYF
TRBV7-9	NA	NA	TRBJ2-1	14	TGTGCCAGCAGCTCTCAATTGGTACAGATTGAGCAGTTCTTC	CASSSQLVQIEQFF
TRBV5-6	TRBD1	NA	TRBJ1-1	16	TGTGCCAGCAGCTACGGGGACAGGGGGCGCAGAACTGAAGCTTTCTTT	CASSYGDRGRRTEAFF
TRBV6-5	NA	NA	TRBJ2-1	14	TGTGCCAGCAGTTGGGGGCGGCTAGGGACAGAGCAGTTCTTC	CASSWGRLGTEQFF
TRBV14	NA	NA	TRBJ1-2	14	TGTGCCAGCAGCCTTTTACAGGGAACGGTTGGCTACACCTTC	CASSLLQGTVGYTF
TRBV5-6	TRBD2	NA	TRBJ2-1	17	TGTGCCAGCAGCTTGGCTGGGGGAGGGGCGACGGGTAATGAGCAGTTCTTC	CASSLAGGGATGNEQFF
TRBV6-1	TRBD2	once	TRBJ2-3	16	TGTGCCAGCAGTGGGTCTAGCGGGAGTTGGGCAGATACGCAGTATTTT	CASSGSSGSWADTQYF
TRBV9	NA	NA	TRBJ2-3	15	TGTGCCAGCAGCGCACAGGTTGCTAGCACAGATACGCAGTATTTT	CASSAQVASTDTQYF
TRBV9	NA	NA	TRBJ1-1	15	TGTGCCAGCAGCGTAGGTTCGGGCGGGCACACTGAAGCTTTCTTT	CASSVGSGGHTEAFF
TRBV7-9	NA	NA	TRBJ1-2	15	TGTGCCAGCAGCTCATCCTCCGGAGTCAGACTTGGCTACACCTTC	CASSSSSGVRLGYTF
TRBV9	TRBD2	NA	TRBJ2-1	17	TGTGCCAGCAGCGTAAGTGTTAGCGGGAGCTCCTACAATGAGCAGTTCTTC	CASSVSVSGSSYNEQFF
TRBV7-6	NA	NA	TRBJ1-6	14	TGTGCCAGCAGCTTCGGAGCGGGTAGTTCACCCCTCCACTTT	CASSFGAGSSPLHF
TRBV5-1	NA	NA	TRBJ2-7	13	TGCGCCAGCGGCCGGGACAACTCCTACGAGCAGTACTTC	CASGRDNSYEQYF
TRBV7-2	TRBD2	NA	TRBJ2-5	14	TGTGCCAGCAGCGTTAGCGGGCGCAAAGAGACCCAGTACTTC	CASSVSGRKETQYF
TRBV28	NA	NA	TRBJ2-3	13	TGTGCCAGCAGTTTTCAGGGTCCAGATACGCAGTATTTT	CASSFQGPDTQYF
TRBV18	TRBD1	NA	TRBJ1-4	17	TGTGCCAGCTCCCAGGGACAGGGGAAGAAGGATAATGAAAAACTGTTTTTT	CASSQGQGKKDNEKLFF
TRBV6-1	TRBD1	NA	TRBJ1-4	16	TGTGCCAGCAGTGTCGCGGGACAGGGGGCGGGTGAAAAACTGTTTTTT	CASSVAGQGAGEKLFF
TRBV6-1	NA	NA	TRBJ1-3	15	TGTGCCAGCAAAAACAGGGCCTTCTCTGGAAACACCATATATTTT	CASKNRAFSGNTIYF
TRBV15	TRBD1	NA	TRBJ1-5	15	TGTGCCACCACCCCTGACAGGGAAGTCGGTCAGCCCCAGCATTTT	CATTPDREVGQPQHF
TRBV19	NA	NA	TRBJ2-3	16	TGTGCCAGTAGTATCAGTCCAGGGGCAAGCACAGATACGCAGTATTTT	CASSISPGASTDTQYF
TRBV7-2	TRBD1	NA	TRBJ1-1	13	TGTGCCAGCAGCTTAACCGGGGACAGTGAAGCTTTCTTT	CASSLTGDSEAFF
TRBV5-6	TRBD1	NA	TRBJ2-1	15	TGTGCCAGCAGCTTGGAGGGACAGCCCTACAATGAGCAGTTCTTC	CASSLEGQPYNEQFF
TRBV11-2	NA	once	TRBJ1-4	13	TGTGCCAGCAGCTTCCGCGATAATGAAAAACTGTTTTTT	CASSFRDNEKLFF
TRBV6-5	NA	NA	TRBJ1-2	14	TGTGCCAGCAGTTATGGGGGGGTACCGTATGGCTACACCTTC	CASSYGGVPYGYTF
TRBV5-1	TRBD1	NA	TRBJ1-2	14	TGCGCCAGCAGCCAGGTGGACAGGGAGAATGGCTACACCTTC	CASSQVDRENGYTF
TRBV6-1	TRBD1	NA	TRBJ1-1	15	TGTGCCAGCAGCGGGTCACCGACAGGGAGCACTGAAGCTTTCTTT	CASSGSPTGSTEAFF
TRBV7-9	NA	once	TRBJ2-5	14	TGTGCCAGCAGCTTAGGGGGCTACCAAGAGACCCAGTACTTC	CASSLGGYQETQYF
TRBV2	NA	NA	TRBJ1-4	11	TGTGCCAGCAGTGAACCCGGGGAACTGTTTTTT	CASSEPGELFF
TRBV6-1	TRBD1	NA	TRBJ2-6	16	TGTGCCAGCAGTGAGCAGGGGGCCTCTGGGGCCAACGTCCTGACTTTC	CASSEQGASGANVLTF
TRBV19	TRBD2	NA	TRBJ2-5	15	TGTGCCAGTAGTCCCAGGACTAGCGGGGGGGAGACCCAGTACTTC	CASSPRTSGGETQYF
TRBV10-3	NA	NA	TRBJ2-3	14	TGTGCCATCAGTGACAAAGCTAGCACAGATACGCAGTATTTT	CAISDKASTDTQYF
TRBV6-1	NA	few	TRBJ1-1	15	TGTGCCAGCAGTACGGAATACAGGGCAGCCACTGAAGCTTTCTTT	CASSTEYRAATEAFF
TRBV11-2	NA	NA	TRBJ2-3	15	TGTGCCAGCAGCCCCAAGCGGACTTACACAGATACGCAGTATTTT	CASSPKRTYTDTQYF
TRBV28	TRBD1	few	TRBJ1-2	13	TGTGCCAGCAGGCCTACAGGGGTGGATGGCTACACCTTC	CASRPTGVDGYTF
TRBV30	TRBD1	NA	TRBJ1-2	13	TGTGCCTGGCCACGAGGACAGGGTTGGGGCTACACCTTC	CAWPRGQGWGYTF
TRBV27	NA	NA	TRBJ1-3	15	TGTGCCAGCAGTTTCAGGGGAGTCGATGGAAACACCATATATTTT	CASSFRGVDGNTIYF
TRBV11-2	TRBD2	NA	TRBJ2-3	16	TGTGCCAGCAGCTTAGACCGGGGGGGACGCACAGATACGCAGTATTTT	CASSLDRGGRTDTQYF
TRBV7-2	TRBD1	NA	TRBJ2-2	17	TGTGCCAGCAGCTATCCGGGACAGGGGGCAGGCACCGGGGAGCTGTTTTTT	CASSYPGQGAGTGELFF
TRBV4-1	NA	NA	TRBJ2-7	15	TGCGCCAGCAGCCAAGGTCAGCGTGGCCCCTACGAGCAGTACTTC	CASSQGQRGPYEQYF
TRBV10-3	TRBD1	once	TRBJ2-1	17	TGTGCCATCAGTGATCCGGACAGGGACCCCTCCCCCAATGAGCAGTTCTTC	CAISDPDRDPSPNEQFF
TRBV6-6	NA	NA	TRBJ2-1	13	TGTGCCAGCGGCCTCGCGGGCCTTAATGAGCAGTTCTTC	CASGLAGLNEQFF
TRBV5-1	TRBD1	NA	TRBJ1-5	15	TGCGCCAGCAGCATGACAGGGAATTTCAATCAGCCCCAGCATTTT	CASSMTGNFNQPQHF
TRBV27	TRBD1	once	TRBJ2-7	16	TGTGCCAGCAGTTTACAGGGGGCGGTCCGAGGCTACGAGCAGTACTTC	CASSLQGAVRGYEQYF
TRBV5-1	TRBD1	NA	TRBJ1-2	16	TGCGCCAGCAGCCCGGGACAGGGTACGGTCAGGGCTGGCTACACCTTC	CASSPGQGTVRAGYTF
TRBV7-2	TRBD2	NA	TRBJ2-1	15	TGTGCCAGCAGCTTAACGCGGGAGGTTAACAATGAGCAGTTCTTC	CASSLTREVNNEQFF
TRBV28	TRBD1	once	TRBJ2-2	14	TGTGCCAGCCTAACAGGGGGTGGGTTCGGGGAGCTGTTTTTT	CASLTGGGFGELFF
TRBV27	TRBD1	NA	TRBJ1-2	18	TGTGCCAGCAGTTTATCATACCTCCGGACAGGATCTTTGCATGGCTACACCTTC	CASSLSYLRTGSLHGYTF
TRBV5-6	NA	NA	TRBJ1-2	13	TGTGCCAGCAGCTTGATGCGGTTGTTTGGCTACACCTTC	CASSLMRLFGYTF